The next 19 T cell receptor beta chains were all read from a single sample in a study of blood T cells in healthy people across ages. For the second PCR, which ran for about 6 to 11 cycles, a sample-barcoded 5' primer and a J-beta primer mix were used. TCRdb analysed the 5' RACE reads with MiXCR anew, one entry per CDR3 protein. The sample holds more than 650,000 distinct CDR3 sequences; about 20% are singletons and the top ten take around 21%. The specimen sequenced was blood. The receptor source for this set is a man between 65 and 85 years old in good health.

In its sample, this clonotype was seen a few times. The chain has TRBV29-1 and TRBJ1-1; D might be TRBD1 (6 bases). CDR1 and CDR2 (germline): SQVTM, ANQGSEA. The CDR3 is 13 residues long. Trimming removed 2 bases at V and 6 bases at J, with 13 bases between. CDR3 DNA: TGCAGCGTTGAAAAACAGGGAAGATCTGAAGCTTTCTTT. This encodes CSVEKQGRSEAFF.

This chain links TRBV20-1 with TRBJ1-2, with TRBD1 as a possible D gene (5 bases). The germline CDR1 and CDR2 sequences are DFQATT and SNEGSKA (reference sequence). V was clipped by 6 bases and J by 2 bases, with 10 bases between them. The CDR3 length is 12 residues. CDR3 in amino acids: CSAGGGNYGYTF. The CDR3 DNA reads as TGCAGTGCCGGGGGGGGAAACTATGGCTACACCTTC.

CDR3 amino acids: CAISTTGGPQETQYF. CDR3 bases: TGTGCCATCAGTACAACCGGAGGCCCCCAAGAGACCCAGTACTTC. The chain employs TRBV10-3 and TRBJ2-5; D perhaps matches TRBD2 (5 bases). Germline CDR1 ENHRY, CDR2 SYGVKD. The V gene lost 5 bases and the J gene lost 1 base, with 14 bases spanning the gap. The CDR3 spans 15 residues.

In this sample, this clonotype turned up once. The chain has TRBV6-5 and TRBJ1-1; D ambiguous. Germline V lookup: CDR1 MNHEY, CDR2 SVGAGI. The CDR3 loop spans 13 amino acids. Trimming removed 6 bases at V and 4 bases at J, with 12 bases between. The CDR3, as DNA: TGTGCCAGCAGCGCCCAATGGGGCACTGAAGCTTTCTTT. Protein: CASSAQWGTEAFF.

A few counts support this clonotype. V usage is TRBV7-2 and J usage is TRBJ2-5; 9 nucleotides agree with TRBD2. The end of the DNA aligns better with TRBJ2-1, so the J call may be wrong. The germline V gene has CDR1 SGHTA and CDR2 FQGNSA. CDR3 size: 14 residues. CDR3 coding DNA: TGTGCCAGCAGCTTAGGGACTAGCGTGGATGAGCAGTTCTTC. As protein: CASSLGTSVDEQFF.

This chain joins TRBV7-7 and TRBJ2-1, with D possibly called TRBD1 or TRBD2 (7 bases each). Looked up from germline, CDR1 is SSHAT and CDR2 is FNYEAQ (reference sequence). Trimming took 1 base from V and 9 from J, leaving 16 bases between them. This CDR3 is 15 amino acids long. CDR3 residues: CASSLVRGEGGEQFF. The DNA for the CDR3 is TGTGCCAGCAGCTTAGTCAGGGGGGAGGGCGGTGAGCAGTTCTTC.

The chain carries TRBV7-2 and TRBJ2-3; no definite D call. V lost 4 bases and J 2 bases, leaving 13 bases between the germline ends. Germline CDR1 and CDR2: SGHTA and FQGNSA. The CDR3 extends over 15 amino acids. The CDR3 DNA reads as TGTGCCAGCAGCTGGGCGACTGAGAACACAGATACGCAGTATTTT. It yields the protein CASSWATENTDTQYF.

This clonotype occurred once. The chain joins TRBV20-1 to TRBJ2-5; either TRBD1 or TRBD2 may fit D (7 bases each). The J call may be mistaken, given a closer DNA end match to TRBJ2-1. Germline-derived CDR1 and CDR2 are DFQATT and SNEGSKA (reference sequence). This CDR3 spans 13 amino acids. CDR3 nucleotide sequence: TGCAGTGCTAGAGTGGGCAGGGGGGGTGAGCAGTTCTTC. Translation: CSARVGRGGEQFF.

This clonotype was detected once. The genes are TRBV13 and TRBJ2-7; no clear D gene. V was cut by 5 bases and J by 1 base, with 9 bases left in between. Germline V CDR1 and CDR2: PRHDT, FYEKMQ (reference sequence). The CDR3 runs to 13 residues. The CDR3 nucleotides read TGTGCCAGCAGCACCGAACGGTCCTACGAGCAGTACTTC. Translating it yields CASSTERSYEQYF.

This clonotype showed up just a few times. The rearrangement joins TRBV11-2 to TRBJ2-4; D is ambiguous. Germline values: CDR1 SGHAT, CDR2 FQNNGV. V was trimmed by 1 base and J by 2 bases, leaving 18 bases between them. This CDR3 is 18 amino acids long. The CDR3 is CASSLGHVGKSTKNIQYF. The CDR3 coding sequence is TGTGCCAGCAGCTTAGGGCATGTAGGCAAGTCGACCAAAAACATTCAGTACTTC.

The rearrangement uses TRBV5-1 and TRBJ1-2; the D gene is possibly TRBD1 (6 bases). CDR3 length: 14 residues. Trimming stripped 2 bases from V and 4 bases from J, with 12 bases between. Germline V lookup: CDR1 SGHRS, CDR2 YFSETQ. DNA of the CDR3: TGCGCCAGCAGCTTAGGGGACAACTTCTATGGCTACACCTTC. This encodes CASSLGDNFYGYTF.

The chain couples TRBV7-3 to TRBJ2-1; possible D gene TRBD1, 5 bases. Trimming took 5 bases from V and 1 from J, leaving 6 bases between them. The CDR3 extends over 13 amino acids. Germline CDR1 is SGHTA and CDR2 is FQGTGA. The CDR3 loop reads CASSTGSYNEQFF. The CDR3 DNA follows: TGTGCCAGCAGCACAGGTTCCTACAATGAGCAGTTCTTC.

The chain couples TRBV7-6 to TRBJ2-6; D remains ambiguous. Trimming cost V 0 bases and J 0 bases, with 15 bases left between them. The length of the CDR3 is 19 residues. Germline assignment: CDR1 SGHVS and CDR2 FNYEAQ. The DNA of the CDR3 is TGTGCCAGCAGCTTAGCTTTGGGCGGCTTATACTCTGGGGCCAACGTCCTGACTTTC. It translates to CASSLALGGLYSGANVLTF.

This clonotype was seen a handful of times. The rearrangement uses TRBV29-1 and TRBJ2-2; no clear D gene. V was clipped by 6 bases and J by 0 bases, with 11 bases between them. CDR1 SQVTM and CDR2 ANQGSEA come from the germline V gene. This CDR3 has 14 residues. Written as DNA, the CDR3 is TGCAGCGTCCTAGGACGGCCGAACACCGGGGAGCTGTTTTTT. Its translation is CSVLGRPNTGELFF.

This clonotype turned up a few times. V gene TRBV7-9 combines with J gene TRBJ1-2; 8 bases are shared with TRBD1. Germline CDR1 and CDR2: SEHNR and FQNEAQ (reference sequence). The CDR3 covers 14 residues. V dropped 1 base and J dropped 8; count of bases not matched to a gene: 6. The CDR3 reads CASSLGTTGAGYTF. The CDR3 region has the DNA TGTGCCAGCAGCTTAGGGACGACAGGGGCCGGCTACACCTTC.

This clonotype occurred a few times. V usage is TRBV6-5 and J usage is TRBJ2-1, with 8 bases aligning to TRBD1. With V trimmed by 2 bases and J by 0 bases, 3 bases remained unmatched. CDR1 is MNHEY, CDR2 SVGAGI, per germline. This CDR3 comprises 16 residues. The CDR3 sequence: CASSYADRGSYNEQFF. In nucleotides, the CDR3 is TGTGCCAGCAGTTACGCTGACAGGGGCTCCTACAATGAGCAGTTCTTC.

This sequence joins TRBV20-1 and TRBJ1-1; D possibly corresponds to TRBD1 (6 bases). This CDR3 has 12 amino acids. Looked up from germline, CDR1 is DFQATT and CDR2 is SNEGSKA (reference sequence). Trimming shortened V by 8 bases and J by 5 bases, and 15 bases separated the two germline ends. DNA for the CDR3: TGCAGTACAAAAAGGGGGGTGACTGAAGCTTTCTTT. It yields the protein CSTKRGVTEAFF.

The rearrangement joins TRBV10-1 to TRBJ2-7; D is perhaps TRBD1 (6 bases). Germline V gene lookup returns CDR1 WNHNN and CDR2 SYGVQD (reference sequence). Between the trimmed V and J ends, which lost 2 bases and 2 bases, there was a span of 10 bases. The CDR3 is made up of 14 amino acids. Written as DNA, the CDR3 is TGCGCCAGCAGTGAGGACAGGTTCCCCTACGAGCAGTACTTC. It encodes CASSEDRFPYEQYF.

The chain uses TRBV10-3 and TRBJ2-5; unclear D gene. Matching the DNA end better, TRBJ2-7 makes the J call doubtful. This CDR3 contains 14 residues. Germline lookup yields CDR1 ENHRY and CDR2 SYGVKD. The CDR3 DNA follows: TGTGCCATCAGTGCTGAAAGAAAGACCTACGAGCAGTACTTC. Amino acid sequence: CAISAERKTYEQYF.